The clone carrying this T cell receptor (beta chain) was observed once. This sample is drawn from a study of shared clonotypes between healthy human individuals. It was CD45RO-negative cells, positively selected for CCR7, that made up naive CD8 cells, with terminally differentiated effector memory CD45RA+ cells excluded. This table comes from immunoSEQ multiplex PCR, and its TCRdb copy is limited to in-frame clones, with some not included. The sample consists of millions of clones, about 95% of them appearing once. CDR1 and CDR2 from the germline V gene are SEHNR and FQNEAQ (reference sequence). Unmatched junction bases numbered 8, after V lost 1 base and J lost 5 bases. This CDR3 contains 16 residues.

The sequencing sample was made of naive CD8+ T cells sorted from blood. This sequence was found in a man aged 18-30 years in good health. This chain links TRBV7-9 with TRBJ2-1; 7 nucleotides line up with TRBD2. The CDR3 sequence: CASSLGGEGGDNEQFF. CDR3 DNA: TGTGCCAGCAGCTTAGGGGGCGAGGGAGGGGACAATGAGCAGTTCTTC.